This TCR beta chain appears in the sequencing data of a study of cytomegalovirus exposure and HLA in healthy donors. With 2 bases clipped from V and 5 bases from J, the junction kept 4 bases outside the gene matches. The CDR3 runs to 15 residues. The germline CDR1 and CDR2 sequences are SGHTA and FQGNSA. This clone has just a few counts. The sample holds other DNA sequences that translate to the same CDR3. Researchers ran the PCR with 60 Vbeta and 13 Jbeta primers. Profiled with immunoSEQ multiplex PCR; TCRdb holds only in-frame clones, not every one. This table holds about 220,000 clones, nearly 80% found once.

The chain joins TRBV7-2 to TRBJ2-5, with 11 bases fitting TRBD2. Material: PBMCs. The TCR originated in a male donor in good health and CMV-seronegative. The CDR3 loop is CASSLQLAGGETQYF. DNA for the CDR3: TGTGCCAGCAGCTTACAGTTAGCGGGAGGGGAGACCCAGTACTTC.